A selection of T cell receptor beta chains follows, all from one sample in a study of vaccination and CD4 T cells after COVID-19. MiXCR, applied by TCRdb to the PCR reads, yields one record per CDR3 protein. The sample holds around 21,000 distinct CDR3 sequences, roughly three fifths seen once. These receptors have no identified antigens. Sequencing was performed on CD4+ T cells from blood, cultured in vitro, taken after SARS-CoV-2 vaccination. These receptors were obtained from a human donor who had recovered from COVID-19. CDR3s include the opening cysteine and the closing phenylalanine or tryptophan. A D gene is named only where the DNA matches it firmly. Not every row has a clone size; where given, it reads once, few, many or a size class.

NA	TRBV7-2	TRBJ1-5	TRBD1	CASSLTGGHQPQHF	TGTGCCAGCAGCTTAACAGGGGGCCATCAGCCCCAGCATTTT
NA	TRBV12-3/TRBV12-4	TRBJ1-5	NA	CASSLGQVNQPQHF	TGTGCCAGCAGCTTGGGACAAGTCAATCAGCCCCAGCATTTT
NA	TRBV11-3	TRBJ2-7	NA	CASSLWSTADYEQYF	TGTGCCAGCAGCTTATGGAGTACGGCAGATTACGAGCAGTACTTC
NA	TRBV11-2	TRBJ2-3	NA	CASSFSADTDTQYF	TGTGCCAGCAGCTTTAGCGCCGACACAGATACGCAGTATTTT
NA	TRBV15	TRBJ2-5	NA	CATSRDQETQYF	TGTGCCACCAGCAGAGACCAAGAGACCCAGTACTTC
NA	TRBV5-4	TRBJ2-5	TRBD2	CASSYIAGKGETQYF	TGTGCCAGCAGCTATATAGCGGGAAAGGGGGAGACCCAGTACTTC
once	TRBV11-1	TRBJ1-2	NA	CASSFTTGSQNYGYTF	TGTGCCAGCAGCTTCACTACAGGGTCCCAAAACTATGGCTACACCTTC
NA	TRBV5-1	TRBJ1-2	TRBD1	CASSVGQGGNYGYTF	TGCGCCAGCAGCGTTGGACAGGGTGGAAACTATGGCTACACCTTC
once	TRBV2	TRBJ2-2	TRBD2	CASSLTSGGTGELFF	TGTGCCAGCAGTCTGACTAGCGGGGGGACCGGGGAGCTGTTTTTT
NA	TRBV6-5	TRBJ2-1	TRBD2	CASSYNSGARNEQFF	TGTGCCAGCAGTTACAATAGCGGGGCCCGCAATGAGCAGTTCTTC
few	TRBV11-2	TRBJ1-5	NA	CASSLYLSQPQHF	TGTGCCAGCAGCTTATATCTTAGTCAGCCCCAGCATTTT
NA	TRBV7-8	TRBJ2-7	NA	CASSLSDSRSDVQYF	TGTGCCAGCAGCTTATCGGACAGCAGGTCGGATGTGCAGTACTTC
NA	TRBV20-1	TRBJ1-5	TRBD1	CSATDRGYQPQHF	TGCAGTGCTACTGACAGGGGCTATCAGCCCCAGCATTTT
NA	TRBV7-6	TRBJ1-5	NA	CASSSHPRGPQHF	TGTGCCAGCAGCTCCCACCCTCGAGGGCCCCAGCATTTT
few	TRBV19	TRBJ1-2	NA	CASSQDSNYGYTF	TGTGCCAGTAGCCAAGACAGCAACTATGGCTACACCTTC
NA	TRBV20-1	TRBJ1-1	TRBD1	CSARVITPGQGNTEAFF	TGCAGTGCTAGAGTAATCACCCCGGGACAGGGGAACACTGAAGCTTTCTTT
once	TRBV7-9	TRBJ2-1	TRBD2	CASSFVLGRGNEQFF	TGTGCCAGCAGCTTTGTACTAGGGAGGGGCAATGAGCAGTTCTTC
NA	TRBV7-2	TRBJ1-2	NA	CASSKDLTMGYTF	TGTGCCAGCAGCAAGGACCTGACTATGGGCTACACCTTC
NA	TRBV7-9	TRBJ1-2	TRBD1	CASSPQGNYGYTF	TGTGCCAGCAGCCCACAGGGGAACTATGGCTACACCTTC
NA	TRBV28	TRBJ1-1	TRBD1	CASRRDRGLGTEAFF	TGTGCCAGCAGGCGAGACAGGGGGTTGGGCACTGAAGCTTTCTTT
NA	TRBV27	TRBJ1-2	NA	CASRQGANPLANYGYTF	TGTGCCAGCAGACAAGGGGCGAACCCTCTAGCTAACTATGGCTACACCTTC
NA	TRBV19	TRBJ2-5	TRBD2	CASSPGLAGETQYF	TGTGCCAGTAGTCCCGGACTAGCGGGGGAGACCCAGTACTTC
once	TRBV6-2/TRBV6-3	TRBJ1-5	NA	CASMGWQGQPQHF	TGTGCCAGCATGGGCTGGCAGGGACAGCCCCAGCATTTT
few	TRBV6-1	TRBJ1-1	NA	CASSAGTLAEAFF	TGTGCCAGCAGTGCAGGGACGCTGGCTGAAGCTTTCTTT
NA	TRBV7-7	TRBJ2-5	TRBD2	CASSPVGGTETQYF	TGTGCCAGCAGCCCGGTCGGGGGGACCGAGACCCAGTACTTC
few	TRBV19	TRBJ1-6	NA	CASNMNDGRPSPLHF	TGTGCCAGTAACATGAATGACGGGAGGCCTTCACCCCTCCACTTT
NA	TRBV6-1	TRBJ1-5	TRBD1	CASRGQGNNQPQHF	TGTGCCAGCAGGGGACAGGGGAACAATCAGCCCCAGCATTTT
NA	TRBV6-5	TRBJ1-2	TRBD1	CASSYRTGGGYTF	TGTGCCAGCAGTTACAGGACAGGGGGTGGCTACACCTTC
few	TRBV6-4	TRBJ1-2	TRBD1	CASSDGTGEGYTF	TGTGCCAGCAGTGACGGGACAGGGGAAGGCTACACCTTC
NA	TRBV25-1	TRBJ1-6	NA	CASSQTDIPNSPLHF	TGTGCCAGCAGTCAAACCGACATACCCAATTCACCCCTCCACTTT
once	TRBV11-2	TRBJ1-1	NA	CASSSSASWGGDTEAFF	TGTGCCAGCAGCTCGTCAGCCAGCTGGGGCGGGGACACTGAAGCTTTCTTT
NA	TRBV6-4	TRBJ2-2	NA	CASRGVPTGELFF	TGTGCCAGCAGGGGGGTCCCCACCGGGGAGCTGTTTTTT
once	TRBV7-7	TRBJ2-2	TRBD2	CASSSTSGGAGGELFF	TGTGCCAGCAGCTCAACTAGCGGGGGGGCCGGCGGGGAGCTGTTTTTT
NA	TRBV29-1	TRBJ2-2	NA	CSVTAGGELFF	TGCAGCGTTACAGCGGGCGGGGAGCTGTTTTTT
NA	TRBV7-2	TRBJ1-2	TRBD1	CASSLAIQGADGYTF	TGTGCCAGCAGCTTAGCGATTCAGGGGGCTGATGGCTACACCTTC
NA	TRBV19	TRBJ1-2	NA	CASTPTWQGRNGYTF	TGTGCCAGTACTCCTACCTGGCAGGGAAGGAATGGCTACACCTTC
NA	TRBV7-9	TRBJ1-1	NA	CASSLQHAEAFF	TGTGCCAGCAGCTTACAACATGCTGAAGCTTTCTTT
NA	TRBV11-1	TRBJ1-1	TRBD1	CASSLTRQGREAFF	TGTGCCAGCAGCTTAACAAGACAGGGTCGTGAAGCTTTCTTT
NA	TRBV24-1	TRBJ2-3	NA	CATSGGAPTDTQYF	TGTGCCACCAGTGGGGGCGCCCCCACAGATACGCAGTATTTT
NA	TRBV18	TRBJ2-5	TRBD1	CASSPTGQGAETQYF	TGTGCCAGCTCACCAACGGGACAGGGGGCCGAGACCCAGTACTTC
once	TRBV20-1	TRBJ2-2	TRBD1	CSARDAGGASTGELFF	TGCAGTGCTAGAGATGCAGGGGGCGCGTCGACCGGGGAGCTGTTTTTT
NA	TRBV10-3	TRBJ2-7	TRBD1	CAIRDRGKNEQYF	TGTGCCATCCGGGACAGGGGAAAGAACGAGCAGTACTTC
NA	TRBV7-2	TRBJ1-6	NA	CASSLGGGRDSPLHF	TGTGCCAGCAGCTTAGGCGGGGGCCGGGATTCACCCCTCCACTTT
NA	TRBV6-1	TRBJ2-5	NA	CASSTQLTQETQYF	TGTGCCAGCAGTACTCAACTCACCCAAGAGACCCAGTACTTC
NA	TRBV19	TRBJ1-5	NA	CASSTRNHQPQHF	TGTGCCAGTAGTACGCGTAATCATCAGCCCCAGCATTTT
NA	TRBV6-1	TRBJ1-6	TRBD1	CASSFLTGNNSPLHF	TGTGCCAGCTCCTTCCTGACAGGGAATAATTCACCCCTCCACTTT
few	TRBV2	TRBJ2-2	NA	CASSERVLGLLEGELFF	TGTGCCAGCAGTGAAAGGGTCTTAGGACTACTGGAGGGGGAGCTGTTTTTT
few	TRBV12-3/TRBV12-4	TRBJ1-1	NA	CASSSERPGDTEAFF	TGTGCCAGCAGTTCCGAGAGGCCGGGGGACACTGAAGCTTTCTTT
NA	TRBV28	TRBJ1-5	NA	CASCSGGDGNQPQHF	TGTGCCAGCTGTAGCGGGGGCGACGGCAATCAGCCCCAGCATTTT
NA	TRBV7-9	TRBJ2-1	TRBD1	CASSLRQGSYNEQFF	TGTGCCAGCAGCCTTCGACAGGGGTCGTACAATGAGCAGTTCTTC
few	TRBV7-9	TRBJ1-2	TRBD1	CASSPRTGNYGYTF	TGTGCCAGCAGCCCACGGACAGGGAACTATGGCTACACCTTC
once	TRBV15	TRBJ2-7	NA	CATSRGGTGSYEQYF	TGTGCCACCAGCAGGGGGGGGACAGGATCCTACGAGCAGTACTTC
once	TRBV7-9	TRBJ1-3	TRBD1	CASSLGRQGRSGNTIYF	TGTGCCAGCAGCTTAGGCAGACAGGGACGCTCTGGAAACACCATATATTTT
NA	TRBV7-8	TRBJ1-2	NA	CASSLELGSYGYTF	TGTGCCAGCAGCTTAGAGTTGGGGAGCTATGGCTACACCTTC
NA	TRBV7-2	TRBJ1-2	TRBD1	CASSLVGGQGFRGYTF	TGTGCCAGCAGCTTAGTAGGGGGACAGGGCTTTCGTGGCTACACCTTC
NA	TRBV12-3/TRBV12-4	TRBJ2-2	TRBD2	CASIRLAGVTGELFF	TGTGCCAGCATTAGACTAGCGGGAGTTACCGGGGAGCTGTTTTTT
NA	TRBV27	TRBJ1-2	NA	CASSFRGYGYTF	TGTGCCAGCAGTTTCAGGGGTTATGGCTACACCTTC
NA	TRBV6-1	TRBJ2-7	TRBD1	CASSPSAGQGLYQYF	TGTGCCAGCAGTCCCTCGGCGGGACAGGGGTTGTATCAGTACTTC
NA	TRBV7-8	TRBJ2-1	NA	CASRTDKGTVNEQFF	TGTGCCAGCCGAACGGACAAAGGCACAGTCAATGAGCAGTTCTTC